Given below is one T cell receptor (beta chain) in context. Its matching antigen is unknown. PCR primers comprised 60 Vbeta and 13 Jbeta primers. Clones were sequenced by immunoSEQ multiplex PCR, and TCRdb holds only the in-frame ones, with some missing. This sample's table has about 200,000 clones. The sample belongs to a study of cytomegalovirus exposure and HLA in healthy donors. At the level of the study: Assignment to the Caucasian-associated ancestry cluster applied to around 82% of the 350 to 500 genotyped donors. Study-level points and caveats: Most of the TCR beta V segments (in an earlier analysis) were productive either about 87% or about 30% of the time.

The CDR3 contains 13 residues. Germline V gene lookup returns CDR1 SQVTM and CDR2 ANQGSEA. The V and J ends lost 7 bases and 5 bases, in that order; junction bases with no gene match: 7. The chain employs TRBV29-1 and TRBJ1-1, with 10 bases that match TRBD1. This TCR was sampled from a boy between 5 and 17 years old in good health and CMV-seronegative. The sample comprised PBMCs. DNA of the CDR3: TGCAGCGGATGGGACAGGGGAACGACTGAAGCTTTCTTT. Translation: CSGWDRGTTEAFF.